This T cell receptor (beta chain) comes out of a study of shared clonotypes between healthy human individuals (TCRdb year 2020). A note on the overall study: The cohort comprised a couple of women and a few men aged 18 to 49 years. Per donor, leukapheresis produced somewhere between about 0.85 and 8.9 billion PBMCs. Blood TCR repertoires of a handful of healthy adults were deeply sequenced to estimate repertoire size and the extent of clonotype sharing between individuals. To increase sequencing depth and limit assay-specific biases, TCR repertoire library preparation and sequencing were carried out by different laboratories using diverse techniques. Per donor, three plates each were used for CD4 naive and CD4 memory, two for CD8 naive, and one for CD8 memory.

Using the deep immunoSEQ assay, TCR CDR3 regions were amplified from genomic DNA by multiplex PCR. Genomic DNA extracted from each cell subset was distributed evenly over all wells of several immunoSEQ 96-well plates, and each plate served as one replicate. Each replicate PCR for sorted subsets received around 210 ng genomic DNA, equal to around 32,000 T cell genomes. Purified libraries were measured with a Qubit 3.0 fluorometer, size-checked on a Bioanalyzer 2100, and measured again with the KAPA Library Quantification kit. Every immunoSEQ 96-well plate was sequenced on a separate single-read 150-cycle Illumina NextSeq 550 flow cell. In the paper's pipeline: Because the immunoSEQ output included only junctional sequences and no quality scores, the filtering could not be the same as the filtering used for full-length reads. To assign V/J genes and CDR3, sequences were annotated using PyIR, a Python wrapper for IgBLAST v1.9, with IMGT germline references. Reads with weak V/J assignments (E-value above 1e-6), missing CDR3, stop codons, out-of-frame junctions, or ambiguous translated residues were removed. V3J clonotypes were defined as sequences sharing the same inferred V gene, J gene, and CDR3 amino acid sequence. Percentage overlap between repertoires was calculated by dividing the number of shared unique clonotypes by the size of the smaller repertoire. Richness of each repertoire was evaluated using RTK rarefaction, the Chao1 estimator, and Recon v2.1 estimates of unobserved clonotypes. Generation probabilities for all TCRbeta clonotypes obtained by the gDNA method from a handful of donors were computed using OLGA. TCRdb mirrors the immuneACCESS table, restricted to in-frame sequences. Some clones are absent from its copies; in checked studies, under half trace to an unresolved V gene, and the reason for the others is unknown. V and J calls and clone size are as listed in that table; D and trimming were resolved from the DNA. This sample is represented by about 120,000 clones; approximately 70% of them were singletons. Roughly a quarter of the sample goes to the ten largest clones.

This clone was observed many times. The specificity of this receptor is unknown. No base quality information exists; no much larger clone differs at one position. The donors were healthy, HIV-negative adults with no recently reported acute infections or vaccinations. All donors were Caucasian adults living in Nashville, Tennessee, USA. CD8 memory samples were composed of magnetically selected CD45RO+ cells combined with CCR7-negative CD45RA+ effector memory (TemRA) cells. Blood was obtained by leukapheresis, after which PBMCs were separated by Ficoll-Histopaque density gradient centrifugation and cryopreserved in liquid nitrogen vapor phase. Purity and quantity of every magnetically sorted T cell population were checked by analytical flow cytometry. Genomic DNA was isolated from each sorted fraction and quantified by UV absorbance on a Nanodrop 2000c. What the research found in general, with its limitations: Larger estimated clonotype richness was generally found for naive subsets than for memory subsets. Incomplete sequencing was indicated by rarefaction of sorted-subset datasets, despite the large sequencing depth. Across a handful of donors, roughly 5% of naive CD4, approximately 4% of naive CD8, 2.3% of memory CD4, and roughly 0.4% of memory CD8 clonotypes were shared. Clonotypes shared by all four sorted-subset donors showed higher generation probabilities than non-shared clonotypes. Only blood was sampled, and tissue TCR repertoires likely differ from those in blood. Based on pairwise subsampling, the degree of clonotype sharing among donors was expected to be affected by sequencing depth. The small number of donors limited the genetic and exposure-history diversity represented.

Looking up the germline V gene (reference sequence) yields CDR1 SGHNT and CDR2 YYREEE. The junction shows trimming of 4 bases on V and 0 bases on J, and the gene matches do not reach 6 bases of it. The CDR3 measures 15 amino acids from cysteine to phenylalanine. Solely the CDR3 DNA is kept, with 45 bases framed from the first base. In this chain, TRBV5-4 is recombined with TRBJ2-7, and 8 junctional nucleotides match TRBD1. Sequenced sample: memory CD8+ T cells sorted from blood. The sample's cell subset or site, from its label and the paper: CD45RO+ cells pooled with CCR7-negative TemRA cells. The source is a woman aged 25 to 39 in good health. The nucleotide sequence is given as TGTGCCAGCAGCCAGGGGGCTAGCTACTCCTACGAGCAGTACTTC. Its product reads: CASSQGASYSYEQYF.